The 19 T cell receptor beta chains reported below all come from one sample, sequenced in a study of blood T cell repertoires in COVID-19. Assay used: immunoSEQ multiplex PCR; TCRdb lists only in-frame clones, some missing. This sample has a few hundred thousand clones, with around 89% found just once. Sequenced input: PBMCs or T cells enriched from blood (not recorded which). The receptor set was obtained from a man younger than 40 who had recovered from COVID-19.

The DNA of the CDR3 is TGTGCCAGCAGCCCTTCCGCCGGGACAGGGGGATACGAGCAGTACTTC. Residues: CASSPSAGTGGYEQYF. V gene TRBV9 combines with J gene TRBJ2-7; the match to TRBD1 covers 11 bases. J gave up 4 bases and V 4 bases, and 10 bases lay outside the gene matches. CDR3 size: 16 residues. CDR1 is SGDLS, CDR2 YYNGEE, per germline.

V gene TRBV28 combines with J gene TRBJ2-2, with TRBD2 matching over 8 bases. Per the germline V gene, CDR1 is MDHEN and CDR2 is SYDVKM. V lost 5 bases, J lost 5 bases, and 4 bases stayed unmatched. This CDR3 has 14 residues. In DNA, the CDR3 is TGTGCCAGCAGTCTCCCGGGAGGGACCGGGGAGCTGTTTTTT. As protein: CASSLPGGTGELFF.

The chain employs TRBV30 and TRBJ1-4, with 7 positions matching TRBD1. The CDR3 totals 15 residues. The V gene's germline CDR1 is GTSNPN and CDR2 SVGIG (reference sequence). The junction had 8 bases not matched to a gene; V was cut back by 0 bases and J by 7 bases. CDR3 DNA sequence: TGTGCCTGGAGTGTACAAGGGACAGCCGGTGAAAAACTGTTTTTT. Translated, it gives CAWSVQGTAGEKLFF.

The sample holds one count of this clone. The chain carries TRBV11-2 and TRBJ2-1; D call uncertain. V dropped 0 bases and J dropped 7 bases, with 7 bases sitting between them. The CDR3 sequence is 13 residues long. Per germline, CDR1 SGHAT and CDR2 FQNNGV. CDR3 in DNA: TGTGCCAGCAGCTTAGATCGTAGTAATGAGCAGTTCTTC. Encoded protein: CASSLDRSNEQFF.

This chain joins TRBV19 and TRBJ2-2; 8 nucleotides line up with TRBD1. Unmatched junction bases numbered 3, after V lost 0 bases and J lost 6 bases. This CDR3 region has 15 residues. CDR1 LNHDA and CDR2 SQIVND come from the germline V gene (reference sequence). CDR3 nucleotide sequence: TGTGCCAGTAGTATAGATGGGACAGGTCCCGGGGAGCTGTTTTTT. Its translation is CASSIDGTGPGELFF.

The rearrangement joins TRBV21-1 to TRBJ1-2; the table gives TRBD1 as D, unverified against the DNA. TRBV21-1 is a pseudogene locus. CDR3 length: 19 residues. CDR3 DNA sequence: TGTGCCAGCAGCAAAGCTCCGCGGCCGAGTGGTACAGGGGGTTCTGGCTACACCTTC. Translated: CASSKAPRPSGTGGSGYTF.

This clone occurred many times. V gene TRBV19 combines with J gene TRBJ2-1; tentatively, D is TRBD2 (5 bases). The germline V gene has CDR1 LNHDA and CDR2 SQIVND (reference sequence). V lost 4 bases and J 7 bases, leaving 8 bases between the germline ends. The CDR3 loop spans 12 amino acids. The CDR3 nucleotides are TGTGCCAGTAGTAATGCGGGTAATGAGCAGTTCTTC. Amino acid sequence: CASSNAGNEQFF.

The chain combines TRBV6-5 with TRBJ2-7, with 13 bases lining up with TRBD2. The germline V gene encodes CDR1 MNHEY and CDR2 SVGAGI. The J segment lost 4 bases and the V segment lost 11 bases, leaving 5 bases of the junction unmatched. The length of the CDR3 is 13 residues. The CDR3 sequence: CAARTSGSYEQYF. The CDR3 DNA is TGTGCCGCCCGGACTAGCGGGAGTTACGAGCAGTACTTC.

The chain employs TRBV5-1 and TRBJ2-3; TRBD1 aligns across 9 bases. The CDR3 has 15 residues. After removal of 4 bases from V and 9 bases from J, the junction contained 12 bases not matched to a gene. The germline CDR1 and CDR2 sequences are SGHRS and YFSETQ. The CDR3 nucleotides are TGCGCCAGCAGCCTTCCCGGGACAGGGTCGGAAACGCAGTATTTT. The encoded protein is CASSLPGTGSETQYF.

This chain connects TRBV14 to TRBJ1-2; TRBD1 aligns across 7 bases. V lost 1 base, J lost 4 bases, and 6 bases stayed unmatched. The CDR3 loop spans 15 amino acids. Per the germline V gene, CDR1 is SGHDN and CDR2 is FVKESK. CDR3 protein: CASSQGTGAVYGYTF. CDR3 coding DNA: TGTGCCAGCAGCCAAGGTACAGGGGCCGTCTATGGCTACACCTTC.

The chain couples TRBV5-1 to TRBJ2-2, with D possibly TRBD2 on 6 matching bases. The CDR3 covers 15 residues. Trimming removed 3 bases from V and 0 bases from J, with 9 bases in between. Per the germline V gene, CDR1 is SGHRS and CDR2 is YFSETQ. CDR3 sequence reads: CASSSGLTNTGELFF. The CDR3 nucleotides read TGCGCCAGCAGCTCGGGACTTACGAACACCGGGGAGCTGTTTTTT.

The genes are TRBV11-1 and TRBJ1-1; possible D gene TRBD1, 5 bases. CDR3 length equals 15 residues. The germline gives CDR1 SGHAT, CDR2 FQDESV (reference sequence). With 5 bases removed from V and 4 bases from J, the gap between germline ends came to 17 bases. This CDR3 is CASSPMGGVGTEAFF. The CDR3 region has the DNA TGTGCCAGCAGCCCTATGGGGGGGGTCGGCACTGAAGCTTTCTTT.

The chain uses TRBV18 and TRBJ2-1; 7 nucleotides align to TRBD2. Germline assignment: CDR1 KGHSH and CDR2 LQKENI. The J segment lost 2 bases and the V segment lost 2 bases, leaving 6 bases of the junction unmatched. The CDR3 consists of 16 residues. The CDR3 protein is CASSPKLAETYNEQFF. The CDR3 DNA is TGTGCCAGCTCACCAAAGCTAGCGGAGACCTACAATGAGCAGTTCTTC.

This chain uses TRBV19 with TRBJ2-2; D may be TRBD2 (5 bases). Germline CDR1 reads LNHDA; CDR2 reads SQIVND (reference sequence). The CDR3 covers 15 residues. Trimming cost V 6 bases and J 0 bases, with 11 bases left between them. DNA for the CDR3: TGTGCCAGTAGCCCGGGGATCGCGAACACCGGGGAGCTGTTTTTT. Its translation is CASSPGIANTGELFF.

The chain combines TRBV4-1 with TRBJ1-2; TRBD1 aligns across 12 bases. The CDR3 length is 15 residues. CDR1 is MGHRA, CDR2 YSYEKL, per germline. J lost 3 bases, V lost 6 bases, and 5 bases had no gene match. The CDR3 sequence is CASRLGQGADYGYTF. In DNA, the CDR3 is TGCGCCAGCAGGCTGGGACAGGGGGCCGACTATGGCTACACCTTC.

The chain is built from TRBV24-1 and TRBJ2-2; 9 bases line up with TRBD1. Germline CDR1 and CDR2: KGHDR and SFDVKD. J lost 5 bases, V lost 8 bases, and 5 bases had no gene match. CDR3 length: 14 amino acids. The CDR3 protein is CATTRTGATGELFF. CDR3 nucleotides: TGTGCCACCACCCGGACAGGGGCGACCGGGGAGCTGTTTTTT.

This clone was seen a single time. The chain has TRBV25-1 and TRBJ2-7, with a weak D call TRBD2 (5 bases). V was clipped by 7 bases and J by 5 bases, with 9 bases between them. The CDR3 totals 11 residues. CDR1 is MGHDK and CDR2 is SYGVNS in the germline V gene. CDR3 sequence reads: CASIAGNEQYF. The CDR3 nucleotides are TGTGCCAGCATCGCGGGCAACGAGCAGTACTTC.

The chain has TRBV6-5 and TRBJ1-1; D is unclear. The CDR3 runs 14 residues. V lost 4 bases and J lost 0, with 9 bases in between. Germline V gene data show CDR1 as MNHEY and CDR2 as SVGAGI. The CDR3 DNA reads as TGTGCCAGCAGTTTCCTATCATTGAACACTGAAGCTTTCTTT. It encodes CASSFLSLNTEAFF.

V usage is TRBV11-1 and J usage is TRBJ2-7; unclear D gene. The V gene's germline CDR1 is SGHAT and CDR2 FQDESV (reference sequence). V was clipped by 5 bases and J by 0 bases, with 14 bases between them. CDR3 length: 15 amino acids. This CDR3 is CASSPKSLSSYEQYF. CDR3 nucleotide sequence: TGTGCCAGCAGCCCCAAGTCCCTGAGCTCCTACGAGCAGTACTTC.